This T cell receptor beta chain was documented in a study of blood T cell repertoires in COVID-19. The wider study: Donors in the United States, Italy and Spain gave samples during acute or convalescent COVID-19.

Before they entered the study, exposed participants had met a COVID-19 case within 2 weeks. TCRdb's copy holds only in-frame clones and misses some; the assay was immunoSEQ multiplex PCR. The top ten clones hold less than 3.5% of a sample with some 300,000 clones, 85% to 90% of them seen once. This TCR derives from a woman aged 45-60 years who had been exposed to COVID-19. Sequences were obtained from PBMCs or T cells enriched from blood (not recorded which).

The CDR3: CATSSKRGRTDTQYF. CDR3 coding DNA: TGTGCCACCAGCAGCAAGCGGGGACGCACAGATACGCAGTATTTT. The chain couples TRBV15 to TRBJ2-3, with 7 positions matching TRBD2. The V segment lost 3 bases and the J segment 1 base; nucleotides outside the gene matches: 4. CDR3 size: 15 residues. Looked up from germline, CDR1 is LNHNV and CDR2 is YYDKDF (reference sequence).